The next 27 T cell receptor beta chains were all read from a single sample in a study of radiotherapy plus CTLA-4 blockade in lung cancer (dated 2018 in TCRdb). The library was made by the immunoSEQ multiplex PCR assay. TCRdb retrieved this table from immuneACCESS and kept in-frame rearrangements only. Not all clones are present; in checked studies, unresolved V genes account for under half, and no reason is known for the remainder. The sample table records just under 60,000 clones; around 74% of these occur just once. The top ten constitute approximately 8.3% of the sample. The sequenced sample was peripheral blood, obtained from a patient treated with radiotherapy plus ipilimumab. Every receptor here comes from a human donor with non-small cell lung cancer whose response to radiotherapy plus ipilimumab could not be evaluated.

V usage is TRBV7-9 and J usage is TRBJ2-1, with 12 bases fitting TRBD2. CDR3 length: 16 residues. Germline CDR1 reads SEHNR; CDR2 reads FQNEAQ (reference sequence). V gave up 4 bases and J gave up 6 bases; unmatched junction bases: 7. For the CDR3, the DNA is TGTGCCAGCAGCTACCCGACTAGCGGGAGTACCAATGAGCAGTTCTTC. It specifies CASSYPTSGSTNEQFF.

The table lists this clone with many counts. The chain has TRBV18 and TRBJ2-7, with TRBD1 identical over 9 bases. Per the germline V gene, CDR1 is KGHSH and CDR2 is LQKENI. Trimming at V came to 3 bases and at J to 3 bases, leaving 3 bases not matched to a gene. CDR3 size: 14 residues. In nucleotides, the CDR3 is TGTGCCAGCTCACCGTCGACAGGGGGCTACGAGCAGTACTTC. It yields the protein CASSPSTGGYEQYF.

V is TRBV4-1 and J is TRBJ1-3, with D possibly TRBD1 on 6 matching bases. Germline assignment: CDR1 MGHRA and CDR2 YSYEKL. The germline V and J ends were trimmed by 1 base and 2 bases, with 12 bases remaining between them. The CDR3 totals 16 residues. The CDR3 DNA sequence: TGCGCCAGCAGCCAAGGGCGAGGGGGGGCTGGAAACACCATATATTTT. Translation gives CASSQGRGGAGNTIYF.

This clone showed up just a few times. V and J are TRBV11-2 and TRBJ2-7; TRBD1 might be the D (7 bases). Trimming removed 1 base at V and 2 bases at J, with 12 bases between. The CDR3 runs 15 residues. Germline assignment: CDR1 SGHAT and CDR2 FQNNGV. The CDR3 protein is CASSLVQGGTYEQYF. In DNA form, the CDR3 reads TGTGCCAGCAGCTTAGTGCAGGGGGGCACCTACGAGCAGTACTTC.

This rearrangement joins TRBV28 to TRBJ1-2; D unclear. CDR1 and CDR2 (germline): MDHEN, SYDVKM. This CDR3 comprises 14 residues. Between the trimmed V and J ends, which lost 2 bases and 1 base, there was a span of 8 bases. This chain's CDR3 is CASSLVFLNYGYTF. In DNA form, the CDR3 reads TGTGCCAGCAGTTTAGTCTTTCTTAACTATGGCTACACCTTC.

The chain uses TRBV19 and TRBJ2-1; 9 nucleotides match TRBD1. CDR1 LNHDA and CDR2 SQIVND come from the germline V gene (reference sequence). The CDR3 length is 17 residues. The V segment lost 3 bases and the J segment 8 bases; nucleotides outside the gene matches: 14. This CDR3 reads CASSIMGRGQGHDEQFF. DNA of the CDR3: TGTGCCAGTAGTATTATGGGAAGGGGACAGGGACATGATGAGCAGTTCTTC.

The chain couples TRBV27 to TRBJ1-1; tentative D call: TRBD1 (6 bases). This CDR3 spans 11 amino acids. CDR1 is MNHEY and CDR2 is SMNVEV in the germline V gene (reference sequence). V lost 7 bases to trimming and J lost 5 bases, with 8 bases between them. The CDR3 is CASIQGTEAFF. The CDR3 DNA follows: TGTGCCAGCATTCAGGGGACTGAAGCTTTCTTT.

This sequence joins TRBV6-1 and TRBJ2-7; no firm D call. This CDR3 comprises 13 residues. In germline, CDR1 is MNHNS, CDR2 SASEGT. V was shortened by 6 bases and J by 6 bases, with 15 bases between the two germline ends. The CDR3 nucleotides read TGTGCCAGCAGGTCCGGTCCTACCGCCGAGCAGTACTTC. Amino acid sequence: CASRSGPTAEQYF.

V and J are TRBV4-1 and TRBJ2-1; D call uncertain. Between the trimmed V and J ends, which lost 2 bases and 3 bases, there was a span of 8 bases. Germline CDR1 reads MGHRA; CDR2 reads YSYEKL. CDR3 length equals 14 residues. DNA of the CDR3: TGCGCCAGCAGCCAAAATCCCAGCTACAATGAGCAGTTCTTC. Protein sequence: CASSQNPSYNEQFF.

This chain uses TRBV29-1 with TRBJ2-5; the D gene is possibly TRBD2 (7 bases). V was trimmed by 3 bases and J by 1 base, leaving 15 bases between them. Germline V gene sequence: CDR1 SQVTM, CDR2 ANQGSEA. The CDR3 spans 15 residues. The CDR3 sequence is CSVEGGLDSQETQYF. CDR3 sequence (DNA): TGCAGCGTTGAGGGGGGGCTAGACAGCCAAGAGACCCAGTACTTC.

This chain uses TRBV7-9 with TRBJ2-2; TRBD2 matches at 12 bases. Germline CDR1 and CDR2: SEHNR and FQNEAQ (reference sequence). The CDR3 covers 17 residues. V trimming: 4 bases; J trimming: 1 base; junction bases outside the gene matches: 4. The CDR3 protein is CASSSRTSGKNTGELFF. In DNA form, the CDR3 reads TGTGCCAGCAGCTCTCGGACTAGCGGGAAGAACACCGGGGAGCTGTTTTTT. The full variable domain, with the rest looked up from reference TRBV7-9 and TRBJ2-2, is DTGVSQNPRHKITKRGQNVTFRCDPISEHNRLYWYRQTLGQGPEFLTYFQNEAQLEKSRLLSDRFSAERPKGSFSTLEIQRTEQGDSAMYLCASSSRTSGKNTGELFFGEGSRLTVL.

As DNA, the CDR3 is TGCGCCAGCCTTAAAGGGGGATCGGGACTAGCGGTTCCCCACACCGGGGAGCTGTTTTTT. Its translation: CASLKGGSGLAVPHTGELFF. This chain joins TRBV4-1 and TRBJ2-2, with TRBD2 identical over 11 bases. Germline CDR1 MGHRA, CDR2 YSYEKL. V shed 8 bases and J 3 bases; nucleotides not matched to a gene: 20. This CDR3 contains 20 residues.

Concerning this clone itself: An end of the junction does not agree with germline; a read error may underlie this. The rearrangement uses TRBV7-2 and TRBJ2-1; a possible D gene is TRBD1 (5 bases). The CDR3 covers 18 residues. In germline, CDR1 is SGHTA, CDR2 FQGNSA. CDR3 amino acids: CASRLRQSTGFVDNDQFF. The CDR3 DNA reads TGTGCCAGCAGGCTTCGCCAGTCTACAGGCTTCGTTGACAATGATCAGTTCTTC. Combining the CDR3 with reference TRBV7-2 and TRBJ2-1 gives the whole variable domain GAGVSQSPSNKVTEKGKDVELRCDPISGHTALYWYRQSLGQGLEFLIYFQGNSAPDKSGLPSDRFSAERTGGSVSTLTIQRTQQEDSAVYLCASRLRQSTGFVDNDQFFGPGTRLTVL.

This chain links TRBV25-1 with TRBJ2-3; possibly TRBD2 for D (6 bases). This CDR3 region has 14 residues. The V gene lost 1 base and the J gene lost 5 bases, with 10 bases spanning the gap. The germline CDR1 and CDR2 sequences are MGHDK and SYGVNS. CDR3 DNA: TGTGCCAGCAGTGAATGGGGGGAGGTAGATACGCAGTATTTT. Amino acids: CASSEWGEVDTQYF.

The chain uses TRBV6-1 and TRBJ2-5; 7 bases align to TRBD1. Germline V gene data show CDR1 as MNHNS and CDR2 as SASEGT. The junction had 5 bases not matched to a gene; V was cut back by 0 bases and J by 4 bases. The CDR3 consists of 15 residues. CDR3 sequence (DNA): TGTGCCAGCAGTGAAGCAGGGGGCGCCGGAGAGACCCAGTACTTC. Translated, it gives CASSEAGGAGETQYF.

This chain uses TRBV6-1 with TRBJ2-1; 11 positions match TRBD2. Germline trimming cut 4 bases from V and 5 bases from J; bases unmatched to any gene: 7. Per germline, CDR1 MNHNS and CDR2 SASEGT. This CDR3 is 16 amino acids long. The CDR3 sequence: CASSAIAGGRNNEQFF. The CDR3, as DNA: TGTGCCAGCAGTGCAATAGCGGGGGGGCGGAACAATGAGCAGTTCTTC.

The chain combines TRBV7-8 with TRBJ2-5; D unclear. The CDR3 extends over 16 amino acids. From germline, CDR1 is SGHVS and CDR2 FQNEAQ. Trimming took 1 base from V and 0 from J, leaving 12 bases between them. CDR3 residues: CASSLVQRSYQETQYF. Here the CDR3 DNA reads TGTGCCAGCAGCTTAGTCCAGCGCTCGTACCAAGAGACCCAGTACTTC.

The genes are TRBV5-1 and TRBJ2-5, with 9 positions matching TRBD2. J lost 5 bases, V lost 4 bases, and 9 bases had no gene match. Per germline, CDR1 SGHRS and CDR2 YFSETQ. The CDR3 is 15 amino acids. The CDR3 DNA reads TGCGCCAGCAGCCCTAGCGGGGCCGGCGCGGAGACCCAGTACTTC. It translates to CASSPSGAGAETQYF.

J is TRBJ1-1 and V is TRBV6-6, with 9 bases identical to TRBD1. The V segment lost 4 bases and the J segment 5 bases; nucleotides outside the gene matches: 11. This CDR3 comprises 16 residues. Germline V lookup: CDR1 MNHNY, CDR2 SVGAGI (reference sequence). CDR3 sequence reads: CASSSKTGGWGTEAFF. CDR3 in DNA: TGTGCCAGCAGTTCCAAAACAGGGGGCTGGGGAACTGAAGCTTTCTTT.

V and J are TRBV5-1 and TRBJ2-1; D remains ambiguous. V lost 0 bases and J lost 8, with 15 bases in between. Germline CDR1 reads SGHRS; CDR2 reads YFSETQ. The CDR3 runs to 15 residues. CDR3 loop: CASSLVDWRMDEQFF. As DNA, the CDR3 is TGCGCCAGCAGCTTGGTAGACTGGCGTATGGATGAGCAGTTCTTC.

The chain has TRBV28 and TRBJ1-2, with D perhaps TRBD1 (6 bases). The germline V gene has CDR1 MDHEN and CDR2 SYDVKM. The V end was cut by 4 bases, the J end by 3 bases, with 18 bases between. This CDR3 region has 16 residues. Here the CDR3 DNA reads TGTGCCAGCAGTTCCGGGACACCTTTCGTAGACTATGGCTACACCTTC. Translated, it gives CASSSGTPFVDYGYTF.

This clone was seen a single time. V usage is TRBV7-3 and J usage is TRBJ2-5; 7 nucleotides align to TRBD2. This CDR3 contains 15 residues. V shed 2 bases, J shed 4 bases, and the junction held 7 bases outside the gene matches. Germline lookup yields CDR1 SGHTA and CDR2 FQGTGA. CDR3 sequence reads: CASSLGGGTGETQYF. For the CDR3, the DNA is TGTGCCAGCAGCTTAGGGGGGGGGACTGGAGAGACCCAGTACTTC.

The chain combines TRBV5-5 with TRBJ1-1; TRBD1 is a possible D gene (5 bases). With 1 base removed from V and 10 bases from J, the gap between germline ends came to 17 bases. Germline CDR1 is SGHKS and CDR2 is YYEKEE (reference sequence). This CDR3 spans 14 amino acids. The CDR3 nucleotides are TGTGCCAGCAGCTTGTATGTGGACACCAGTGGAGCTTTCTTT. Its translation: CASSLYVDTSGAFF.

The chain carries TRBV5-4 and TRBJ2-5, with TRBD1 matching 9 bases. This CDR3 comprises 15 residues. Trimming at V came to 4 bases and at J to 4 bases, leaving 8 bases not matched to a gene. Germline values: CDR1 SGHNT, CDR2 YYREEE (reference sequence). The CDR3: CASSRRQGGVETQYF. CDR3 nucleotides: TGTGCCAGCAGCCGAAGACAGGGGGGGGTAGAGACCCAGTACTTC.

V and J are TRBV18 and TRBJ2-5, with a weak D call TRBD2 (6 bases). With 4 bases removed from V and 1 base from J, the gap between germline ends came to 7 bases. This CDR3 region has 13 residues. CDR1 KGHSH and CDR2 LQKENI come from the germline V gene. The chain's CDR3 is CASSQGLQETQYF. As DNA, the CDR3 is TGTGCCAGCTCACAGGGACTCCAAGAGACCCAGTACTTC. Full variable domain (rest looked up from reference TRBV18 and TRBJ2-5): NAGVMQNPRHLVRRRGQEARLRCSPMKGHSHVYWYRQLPEEGLKFMVYLQKENIIDESGMPKERFSAEFPKEGPSILRIQQVVRGDSAAYFCASSQGLQETQYFGPGTRLLVL.

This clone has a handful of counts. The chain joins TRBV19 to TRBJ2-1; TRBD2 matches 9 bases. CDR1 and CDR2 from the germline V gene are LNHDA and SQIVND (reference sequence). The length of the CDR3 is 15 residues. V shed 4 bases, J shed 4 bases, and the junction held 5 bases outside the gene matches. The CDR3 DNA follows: TGTGCCAGTAGTACATTAGCGGGGGTTTACAATGAGCAGTTCTTC. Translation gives CASSTLAGVYNEQFF. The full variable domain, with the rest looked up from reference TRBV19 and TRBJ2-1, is DGGITQSPKYLFRKEGQNVTLSCEQNLNHDAMYWYRQDPGQGLRLIYYSQIVNDFQKGDIAEGYSVSREKKESFPLTVTSAQKNPTAFYLCASSTLAGVYNEQFFGPGTRLTVL.

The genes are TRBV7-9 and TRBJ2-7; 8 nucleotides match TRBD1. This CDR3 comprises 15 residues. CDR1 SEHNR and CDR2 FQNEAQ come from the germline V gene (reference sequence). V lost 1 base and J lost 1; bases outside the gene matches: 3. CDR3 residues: CASSLDRTGSYEQYF. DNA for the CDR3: TGTGCCAGCAGCTTAGACCGGACAGGGTCCTACGAGCAGTACTTC.